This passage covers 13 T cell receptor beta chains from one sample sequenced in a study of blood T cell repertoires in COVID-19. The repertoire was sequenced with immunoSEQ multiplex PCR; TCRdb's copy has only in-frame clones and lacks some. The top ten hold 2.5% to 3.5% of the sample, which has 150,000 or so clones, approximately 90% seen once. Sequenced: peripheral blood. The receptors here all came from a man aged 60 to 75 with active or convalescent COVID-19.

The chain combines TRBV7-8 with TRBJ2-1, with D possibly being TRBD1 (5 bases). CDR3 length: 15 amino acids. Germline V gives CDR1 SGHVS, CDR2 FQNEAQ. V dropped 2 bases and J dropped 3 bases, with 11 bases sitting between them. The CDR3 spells CASSLFSQDYNEQFF. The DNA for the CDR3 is TGTGCCAGCAGCTTATTCTCACAGGACTACAATGAGCAGTTCTTC.

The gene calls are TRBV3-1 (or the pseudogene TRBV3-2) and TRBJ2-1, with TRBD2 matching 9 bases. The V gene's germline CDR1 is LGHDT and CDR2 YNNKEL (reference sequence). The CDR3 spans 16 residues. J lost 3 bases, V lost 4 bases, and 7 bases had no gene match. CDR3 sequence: CASSLILAGRYNEQFF. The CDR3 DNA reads TGTGCCAGCAGCCTTATTCTAGCGGGACGCTACAATGAGCAGTTCTTC.

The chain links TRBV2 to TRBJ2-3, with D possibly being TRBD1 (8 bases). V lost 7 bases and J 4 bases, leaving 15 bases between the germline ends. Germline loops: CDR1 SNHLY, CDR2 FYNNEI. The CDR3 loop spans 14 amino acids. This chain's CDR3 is CASTLQGGADTQYF. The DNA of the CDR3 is TGTGCCAGCACCCTACAGGGGGGGGCAGATACGCAGTATTTT.

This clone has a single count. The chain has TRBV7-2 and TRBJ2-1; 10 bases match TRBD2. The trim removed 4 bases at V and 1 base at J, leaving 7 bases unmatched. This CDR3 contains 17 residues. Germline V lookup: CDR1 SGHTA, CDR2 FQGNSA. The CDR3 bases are TGTGCCAGCAGCTCGAGCGGGGGGGCCTCTTCCTACAATGAGCAGTTCTTC. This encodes CASSSSGGASSYNEQFF.

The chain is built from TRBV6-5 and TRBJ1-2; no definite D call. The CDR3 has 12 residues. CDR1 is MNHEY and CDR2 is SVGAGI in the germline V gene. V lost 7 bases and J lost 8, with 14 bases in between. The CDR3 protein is CASTGGFRGYTF. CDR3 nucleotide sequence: TGTGCCAGCACAGGAGGGTTTAGAGGCTACACCTTC.

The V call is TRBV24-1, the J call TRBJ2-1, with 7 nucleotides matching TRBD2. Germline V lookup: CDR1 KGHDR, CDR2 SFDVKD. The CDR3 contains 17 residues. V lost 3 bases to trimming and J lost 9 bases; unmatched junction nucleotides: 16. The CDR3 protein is CATSDPTSDLEFSEQFF. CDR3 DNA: TGTGCCACCAGTGATCCCACTAGCGATTTAGAGTTTAGTGAGCAGTTCTTC.

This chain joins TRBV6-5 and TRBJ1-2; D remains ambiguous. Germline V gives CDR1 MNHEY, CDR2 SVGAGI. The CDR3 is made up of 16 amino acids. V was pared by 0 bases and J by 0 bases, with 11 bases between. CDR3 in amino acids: CASSYSFRESNYGYTF. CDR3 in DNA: TGTGCCAGCAGTTACTCTTTCCGGGAGTCTAACTATGGCTACACCTTC.

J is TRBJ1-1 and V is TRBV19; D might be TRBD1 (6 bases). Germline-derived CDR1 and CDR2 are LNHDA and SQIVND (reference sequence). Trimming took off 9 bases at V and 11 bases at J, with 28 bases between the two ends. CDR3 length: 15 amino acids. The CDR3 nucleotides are TGTGCCAGCACAACAGACCCCTTGGGGGGGCGGTCCGCTTTCTTT. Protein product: CASTTDPLGGRSAFF.

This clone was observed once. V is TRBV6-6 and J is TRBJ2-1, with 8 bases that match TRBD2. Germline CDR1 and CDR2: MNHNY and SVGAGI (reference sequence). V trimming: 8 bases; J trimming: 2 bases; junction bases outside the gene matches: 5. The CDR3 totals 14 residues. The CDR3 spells CASGAAGAYNEQFF. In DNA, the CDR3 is TGTGCCAGCGGAGCAGCGGGGGCCTACAATGAGCAGTTCTTC.

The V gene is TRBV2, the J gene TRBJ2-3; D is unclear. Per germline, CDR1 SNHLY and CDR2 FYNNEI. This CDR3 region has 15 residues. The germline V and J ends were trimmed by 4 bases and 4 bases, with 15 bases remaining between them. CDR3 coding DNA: TGTGCCAGCAGTGGCAGACCCCCGGGTGCAGATACGCAGTATTTT. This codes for CASSGRPPGADTQYF.

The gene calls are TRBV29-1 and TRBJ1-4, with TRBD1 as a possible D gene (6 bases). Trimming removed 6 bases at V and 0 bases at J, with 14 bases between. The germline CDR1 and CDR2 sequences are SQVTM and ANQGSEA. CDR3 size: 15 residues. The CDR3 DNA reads TGCAGCGTGCCCCTGGGGGCCTCAACTAATGAAAAACTGTTTTTT. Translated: CSVPLGASTNEKLFF.

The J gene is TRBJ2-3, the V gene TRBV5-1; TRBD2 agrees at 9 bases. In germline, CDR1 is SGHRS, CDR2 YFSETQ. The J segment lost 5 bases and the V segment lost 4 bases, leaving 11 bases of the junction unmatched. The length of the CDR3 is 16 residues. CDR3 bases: TGCGCCAGCAGCCCCGGGGCGGGAGGGCCGGAAGATACGCAGTATTTT. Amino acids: CASSPGAGGPEDTQYF.

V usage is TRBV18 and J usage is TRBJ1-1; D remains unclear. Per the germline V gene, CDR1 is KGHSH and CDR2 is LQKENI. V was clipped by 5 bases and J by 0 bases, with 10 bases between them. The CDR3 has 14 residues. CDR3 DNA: TGTGCCAGCTCAATAGCAGTCATGAACACTGAAGCTTTCTTT. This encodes CASSIAVMNTEAFF.